These 9 T cell receptor beta chains were all obtained from the same sample, sequenced in a study of blood T cell repertoires in COVID-19. Data came from immunoSEQ multiplex PCR; TCRdb stores just in-frame clones and leaves some out. The sample lists 180,000 or so clones; roughly nine tenths were seen once. The specimen sequenced was peripheral blood. All receptors derive from a man between 18 and 35 years old with acute or convalescent COVID-19.

In this sample, this clone turned up a few times. CDR3 loop: CASSQDPRDRYYNEQFF. The CDR3 nucleotides read TGCGCCAGCAGCCAAGATCCTCGAGACAGATACTACAATGAGCAGTTCTTC. This chain links TRBV4-1 with TRBJ2-1; perhaps TRBD1 as D (5 bases). V was cut by 0 bases and J by 3 bases, with 15 bases left in between. The CDR3 sequence is 17 residues long. Germline V gives CDR1 MGHRA, CDR2 YSYEKL.

This clone was picked up one time. The chain has TRBV3-1 (or the pseudogene TRBV3-2) and TRBJ2-7; TRBD2 might be the D (6 bases). V lost 7 bases and J 6 bases, leaving 10 bases between the germline ends. Germline V CDR1 and CDR2: LGHDT, YNNKEL (reference sequence). The CDR3 loop spans 11 amino acids. This CDR3 is CASTPGGEQYV. CDR3 nucleotide sequence: TGTGCCAGCACCCCCGGGGGCGAGCAGTACGTC.

The CDR3 sequence is CASSQMTGNGASGANVLTF. The CDR3 DNA is TGCGCCAGCAGCCAGATGACAGGAAACGGAGCCTCTGGGGCCAACGTCCTGACTTTC. The gene calls are TRBV23-1 and TRBJ2-6, with a tentative D call TRBD1 (6 bases). TRBV23-1 is given ORF status, its function remaining uncertain. The germline V and J ends were trimmed by 6 bases and 0 bases, with 21 bases remaining between them. The CDR3 totals 19 residues.

This clone appeared a few times. This CDR3 is also generated by other DNA sequences in the sample. This chain uses TRBV6-5 with TRBJ1-1; no clear D. V was cut by 5 bases and J by 0 bases, with 7 bases left in between. Germline assignment: CDR1 MNHEY and CDR2 SVGAGI. There are 13 residues in the CDR3. CDR3 in amino acids: CASSPGLNTEAFF. The CDR3 DNA follows: TGTGCCAGCAGTCCCGGGTTGAACACTGAAGCTTTCTTT.

V and J are TRBV19 and TRBJ1-2; 8 bases are shared with TRBD1. This CDR3 region has 14 residues. After removal of 7 bases from V and 8 bases from J, the junction contained 12 bases not matched to a gene. CDR1 is LNHDA and CDR2 is SQIVND in the germline V gene (reference sequence). The chain's CDR3 is CASTPDRAHWGYTF. For the CDR3, the DNA is TGTGCCAGTACCCCGGACAGGGCCCATTGGGGCTACACCTTC.

This chain links TRBV3-1 (or the pseudogene TRBV3-2) with TRBJ2-3, with a weak D call TRBD1 (5 bases). The CDR3 length is 14 residues. The germline V and J ends were trimmed by 3 bases and 0 bases, with 7 bases remaining between them. From germline, CDR1 is LGHDT and CDR2 YNNKEL (reference sequence). CDR3 sequence: CASSQTVSTDTQYF. The CDR3 DNA reads TGTGCCAGCAGCCAGACAGTCAGCACAGATACGCAGTATTTT.

The rearrangement uses TRBV7-2 and TRBJ1-3; 7 bases align to TRBD1. Germline CDR1 reads SGHTA; CDR2 reads FQGNSA. The CDR3 spans 15 residues. J lost 2 bases, V lost 7 bases, and 8 bases had no gene match. The CDR3 DNA reads as TGTGCCAGCAATCTACCAACAGGGGCTGGAAACACCATATATTTT. Encoded protein: CASNLPTGAGNTIYF.

As for this clone: Additional DNA sequences in this sample encode the identical CDR3. The V gene is TRBV6-5, the J gene TRBJ1-2; TRBD1 matches at 8 bases. Per germline, CDR1 MNHEY and CDR2 SVGAGI. This CDR3 has 13 amino acids. V shed 0 bases and J 8 bases; nucleotides not matched to a gene: 2. CDR3 coding DNA: TGTGCCAGCAGTTACTCTGACAGGGGCGGCTACACCTTC. Amino acid sequence: CASSYSDRGGYTF.

The CDR3 spells CASSLQTGNQPQHF. CDR3 nucleotides: TGTGCCAGTAGTCTACAGACAGGGAATCAGCCCCAGCATTTT. The V gene is TRBV19, the J gene TRBJ1-5; 7 bases line up with TRBD1. CDR3 length: 14 residues. Looked up from germline, CDR1 is LNHDA and CDR2 is SQIVND (reference sequence). J gave up 4 bases and V 5 bases, and 5 bases lay outside the gene matches.